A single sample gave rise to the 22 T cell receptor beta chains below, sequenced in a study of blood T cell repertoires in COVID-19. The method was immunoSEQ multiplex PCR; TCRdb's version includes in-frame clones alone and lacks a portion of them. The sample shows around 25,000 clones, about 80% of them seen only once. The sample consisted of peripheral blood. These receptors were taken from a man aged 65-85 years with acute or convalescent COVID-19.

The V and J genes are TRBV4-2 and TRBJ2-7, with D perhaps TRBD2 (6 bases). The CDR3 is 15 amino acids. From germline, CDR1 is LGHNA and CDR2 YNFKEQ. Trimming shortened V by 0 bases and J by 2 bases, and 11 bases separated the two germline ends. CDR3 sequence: CASSQEAGTAYEQYF. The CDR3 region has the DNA TGTGCCAGCAGCCAAGAGGCGGGGACGGCCTACGAGCAGTACTTC.

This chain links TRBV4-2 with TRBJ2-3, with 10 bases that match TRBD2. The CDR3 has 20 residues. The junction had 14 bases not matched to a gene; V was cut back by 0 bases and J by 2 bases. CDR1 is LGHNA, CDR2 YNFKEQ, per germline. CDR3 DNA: TGTGCCAGCAGCCAAGATTCGATCAGCGGGGGGGCCCTTGTCACAGATACGCAGTATTTT. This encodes CASSQDSISGGALVTDTQYF.

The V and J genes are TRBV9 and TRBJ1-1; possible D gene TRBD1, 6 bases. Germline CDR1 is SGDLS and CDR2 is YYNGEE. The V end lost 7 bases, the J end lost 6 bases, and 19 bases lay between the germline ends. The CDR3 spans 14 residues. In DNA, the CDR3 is TGTGCCAGCTCTAGGGGGATTGAGGACCCTGAAGCTTTCTTT. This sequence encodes CASSRGIEDPEAFF.

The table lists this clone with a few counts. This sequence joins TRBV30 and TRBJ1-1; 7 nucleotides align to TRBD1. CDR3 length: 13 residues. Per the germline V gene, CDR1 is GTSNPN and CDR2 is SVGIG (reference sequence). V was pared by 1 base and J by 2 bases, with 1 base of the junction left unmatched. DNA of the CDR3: TGTGCCTGGAGTGGGGACAGTAACACTGAAGCTTTCTTT. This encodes CAWSGDSNTEAFF.

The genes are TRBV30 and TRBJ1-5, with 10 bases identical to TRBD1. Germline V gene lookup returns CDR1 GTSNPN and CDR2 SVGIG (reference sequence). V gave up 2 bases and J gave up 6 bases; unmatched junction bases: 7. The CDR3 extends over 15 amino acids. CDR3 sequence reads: CAWSPGTGDFQPQHF. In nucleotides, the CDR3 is TGTGCCTGGAGTCCCGGGACAGGGGATTTTCAGCCCCAGCATTTT.

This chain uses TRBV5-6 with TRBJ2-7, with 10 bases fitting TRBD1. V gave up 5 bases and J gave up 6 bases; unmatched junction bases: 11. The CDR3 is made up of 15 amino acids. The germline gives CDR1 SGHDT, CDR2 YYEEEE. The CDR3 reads CASSPSPRTGGEQYF. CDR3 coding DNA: TGTGCCAGCAGTCCGAGCCCGCGGACAGGGGGCGAGCAGTACTTC. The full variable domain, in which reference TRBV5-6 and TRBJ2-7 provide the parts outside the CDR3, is DAGVTQSPTHLIKTRGQQVTLRCSPKSGHDTVSWYQQALGQGPQFIFQYYEEEERQRGNFPDRFSGHQFPNYSSELNVNALLLGDSALYLCASSPSPRTGGEQYFGPGTRLTVT.

The CDR3: CASIHRGGQFF. The CDR3 DNA sequence: TGTGCCAGCATACACAGGGGTGGGCAGTTCTTC. The rearrangement uses TRBV28 and TRBJ2-1, with 7 bases fitting TRBD1. V lost 7 bases to trimming and J lost 12 bases; unmatched junction nucleotides: 6. The CDR3 has 11 amino acids. The germline V gene has CDR1 MDHEN and CDR2 SYDVKM.

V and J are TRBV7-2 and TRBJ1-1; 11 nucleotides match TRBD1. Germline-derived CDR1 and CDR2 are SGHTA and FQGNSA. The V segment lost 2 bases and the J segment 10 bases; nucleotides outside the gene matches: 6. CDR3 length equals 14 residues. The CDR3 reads CASSLLGQGALAFF. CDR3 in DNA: TGTGCCAGCAGCTTATTAGGACAGGGGGCTCTAGCTTTCTTT. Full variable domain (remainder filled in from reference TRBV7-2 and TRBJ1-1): GAGVSQSPSNKVTEKGKDVELRCDPISGHTALYWYRQSLGQGLEFLIYFQGNSAPDKSGLPSDRFSAERTGGSVSTLTIQRTQQEDSAVYLCASSLLGQGALAFFGQGTRLTVV.

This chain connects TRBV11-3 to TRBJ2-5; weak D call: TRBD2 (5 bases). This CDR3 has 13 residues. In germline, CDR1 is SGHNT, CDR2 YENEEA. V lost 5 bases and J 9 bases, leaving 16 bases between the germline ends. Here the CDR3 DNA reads TGTGCCAGCAGCCAAACAGTATGGGGAGCCCAGTACTTC. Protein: CASSQTVWGAQYF.

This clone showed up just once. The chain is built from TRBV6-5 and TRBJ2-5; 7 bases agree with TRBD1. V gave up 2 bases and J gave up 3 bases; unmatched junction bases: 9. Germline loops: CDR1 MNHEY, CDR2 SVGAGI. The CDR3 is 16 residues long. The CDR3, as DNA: TGTGCCAGCAGTTACAACGCCGGGACAGTGAAAGAGACCCAGTACTTC. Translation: CASSYNAGTVKETQYF.

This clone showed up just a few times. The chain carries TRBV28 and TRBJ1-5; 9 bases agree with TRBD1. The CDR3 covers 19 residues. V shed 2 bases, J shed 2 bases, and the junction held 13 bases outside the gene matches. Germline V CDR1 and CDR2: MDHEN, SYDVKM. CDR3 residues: CASSLVYPGTGKGNQPQHF. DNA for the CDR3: TGTGCCAGCAGTTTAGTATATCCCGGGACAGGGAAGGGCAATCAGCCCCAGCATTTT. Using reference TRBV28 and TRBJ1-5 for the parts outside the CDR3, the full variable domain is DVKVTQSSRYLVKRTGEKVFLECVQDMDHENMFWYRQDPGLGLRLIYFSYDVKMKEKGDIPEGYSVSREKKERFSLILESASTNQTSMYLCASSLVYPGTGKGNQPQHFGDGTRLSIL.

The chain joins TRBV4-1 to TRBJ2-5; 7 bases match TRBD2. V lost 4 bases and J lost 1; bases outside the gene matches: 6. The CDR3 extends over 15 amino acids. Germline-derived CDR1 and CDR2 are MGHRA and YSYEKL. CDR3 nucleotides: TGCGCCAGCAGCCGGTTCGGGGGGTTCCAAGAGACCCAGTACTTC. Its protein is CASSRFGGFQETQYF.

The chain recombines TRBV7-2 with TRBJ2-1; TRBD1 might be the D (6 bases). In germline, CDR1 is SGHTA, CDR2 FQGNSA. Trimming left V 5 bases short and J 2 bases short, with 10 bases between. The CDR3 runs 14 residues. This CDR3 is CASSGQSAYNEQFF. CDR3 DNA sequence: TGTGCCAGCAGCGGACAGTCTGCCTACAATGAGCAGTTCTTC.

CDR3: CASSPLSGEQYF. The CDR3 coding sequence is TGTGCCAGCAGTCCTCTTAGCGGCGAGCAGTACTTC. The chain joins TRBV12-3 or TRBV12-4 to TRBJ2-7, with D possibly matching TRBD2 (6 bases). Trimming removed 5 bases from V and 6 bases from J, with 11 bases in between. This CDR3 region has 12 residues.

The CDR3 sequence is CASSQPQGRGETQYF. For the CDR3, the DNA is TGTGCCAGCAGCCAACCGCAGGGGAGGGGAGAGACCCAGTACTTC. The chain links TRBV3-1 (or the pseudogene TRBV3-2) to TRBJ2-5; tentative D call: TRBD2 (7 bases). The germline V gene has CDR1 LGHDT and CDR2 YNNKEL (reference sequence). This CDR3 comprises 15 residues. V was trimmed by 2 bases and J by 4 bases, leaving 14 bases between them.

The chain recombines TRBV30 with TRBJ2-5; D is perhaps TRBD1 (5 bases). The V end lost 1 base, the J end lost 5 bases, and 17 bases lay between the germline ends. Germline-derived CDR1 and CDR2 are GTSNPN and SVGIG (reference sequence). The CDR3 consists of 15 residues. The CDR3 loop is CAWSDVRETWETQYF. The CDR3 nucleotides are TGTGCCTGGAGTGACGTCAGGGAAACGTGGGAGACCCAGTACTTC.

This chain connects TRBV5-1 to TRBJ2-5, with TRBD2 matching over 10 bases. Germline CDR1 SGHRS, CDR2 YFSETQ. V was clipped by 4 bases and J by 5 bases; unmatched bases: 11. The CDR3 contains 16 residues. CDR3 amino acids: CASSPLGLAVDETQYF. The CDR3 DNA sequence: TGCGCCAGCAGCCCGCTAGGACTAGCGGTCGACGAGACCCAGTACTTC.

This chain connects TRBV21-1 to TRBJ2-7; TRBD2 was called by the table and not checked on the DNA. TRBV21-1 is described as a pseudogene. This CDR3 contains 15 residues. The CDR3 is CASRRLGLEPYEQYF. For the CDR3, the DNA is TGTGCCAGCAGAAGACTCGGACTAGAGCCCTACGAGCAGTACTTC.

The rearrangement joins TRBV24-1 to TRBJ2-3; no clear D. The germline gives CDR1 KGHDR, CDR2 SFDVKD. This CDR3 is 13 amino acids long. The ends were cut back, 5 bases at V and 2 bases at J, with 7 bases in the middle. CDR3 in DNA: TGTGCCACCAGTGGGGCCGTCACAGATACGCAGTATTTT. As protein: CATSGAVTDTQYF.

CDR3 DNA sequence: TGTGCCAGCAGTGAGGGTGCGGTAGTTAGGGATGAGCAGTTCTTC. Translation: CASSEGAVVRDEQFF. This chain joins TRBV9 and TRBJ2-1; tentatively, D is TRBD2 (5 bases). Germline V gene lookup returns CDR1 SGDLS and CDR2 YYNGEE. Deletions cut 5 bases from V and 8 bases from J, with 20 bases between. This CDR3 region has 15 residues.

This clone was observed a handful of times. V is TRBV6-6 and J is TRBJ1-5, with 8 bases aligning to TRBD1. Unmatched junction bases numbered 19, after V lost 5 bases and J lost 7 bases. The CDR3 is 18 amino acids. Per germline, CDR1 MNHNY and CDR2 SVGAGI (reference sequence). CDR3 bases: TGTGCCAGCAGTCCCCTATTCGGGACAGGCCCGTTCTTGCAGCCCCAGCATTTT. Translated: CASSPLFGTGPFLQPQHF.

The CDR3 coding sequence is TGTGCCAGCAGCCGCGTTAGCGGGACGAGCTCCTACGAGCAGTACTTC. Translated, it gives CASSRVSGTSSYEQYF. V and J are TRBV27 and TRBJ2-7; 8 nucleotides agree with TRBD2. CDR3 length: 16 residues. Trimming removed 6 bases from V and 0 bases from J; junction bases left unmatched: 10. Germline CDR1 MNHEY, CDR2 SMNVEV (reference sequence).